Presented here are 28 T cell receptor beta chains from one specimen sequenced in a study of T-cell memory formation after mild COVID-19. TCRdb redid the calling of the 5' RACE reads with MiXCR, one entry per CDR3 protein. The table includes around 220,000 distinct CDR3 sequences, 16% detected once. Sequencing was performed on PBMCs or a T cell subset sorted from them (not recorded which). All receptors come from a man aged 18 to 29 who had mild COVID-19 (a few samples of this study predate the infection). Cell type and time point are not known.

V is TRBV5-1 and J is TRBJ1-1; 8 bases map to TRBD1. Germline V gives CDR1 SGHRS, CDR2 YFSETQ. The CDR3 length is 16 residues. J lost 5 bases, V lost 0 bases, and 9 bases had no gene match. The CDR3 DNA reads as TGCGCCAGCAGCTTGGCGGCCGGACAGGGTGTAACTGAAGCTTTCTTT. Protein sequence: CASSLAAGQGVTEAFF. The full variable domain, in which reference TRBV5-1 and TRBJ1-1 provide the parts outside the CDR3, is KAGVTQTPRYLIKTRGQQVTLSCSPISGHRSVSWYQQTPGQGLQFLFEYFSETQRNKGNFPGRFSGRQFSNSRSEMNVSTLELGDSALYLCASSLAAGQGVTEAFFGQGTRLTVV.

This clonotype showed up just a few times. CDR3 protein: CASSLVQGSDTQYF. CDR3 coding DNA: TGCGCCAGCAGCTTGGTACAGGGGTCAGATACGCAGTATTTT. The chain joins TRBV5-1 to TRBJ2-3, with TRBD1 matching 7 bases. J gave up 4 bases and V 0 bases, and 2 bases lay outside the gene matches. The CDR3 spans 14 residues. CDR1 and CDR2 from the germline V gene are SGHRS and YFSETQ.

This clonotype has a handful of counts. This chain connects TRBV12-3 or TRBV12-4 to TRBJ1-2; D not resolved. The ends were cut back, 3 bases at V and 6 bases at J, with 8 bases in the middle. The CDR3 has 12 residues. CDR3 sequence: CASSLASNGYTF. The CDR3 DNA reads as TGTGCCAGCAGTTTGGCCAGTAATGGCTACACCTTC.

The chain recombines TRBV12-3 or TRBV12-4 with TRBJ1-5, with D possibly being TRBD1 (5 bases). The CDR3 has 13 amino acids. V shed 8 bases and J shed 5 bases, with 13 bases lying between them. CDR3 in DNA: TGTGCCAGCGGGGGAGGTTACGATCAGCCCCAGCATTTT. It is translated as CASGGGYDQPQHF.

This chain connects TRBV5-1 to TRBJ2-5; 8 nucleotides match TRBD2. The CDR3 extends over 15 amino acids. Trimming cost V 4 bases and J 5 bases; bases outside gene matches: 10. Germline values: CDR1 SGHRS, CDR2 YFSETQ. The CDR3 is CASSRVTTSAETQYF. Here the CDR3 DNA reads TGCGCCAGCAGCCGAGTTACGACTAGCGCGGAGACCCAGTACTTC.

This clonotype occurred a few times. This rearrangement joins TRBV4-3 to TRBJ2-3; no definite D call. Germline values: CDR1 LGHNA, CDR2 YSLEER. With 0 bases removed from V and 0 bases from J, the gap between germline ends came to 10 bases. The CDR3 covers 16 residues. DNA of the CDR3: TGCGCCAGCAGCCAAGATTACCAATCTAGCACAGATACGCAGTATTTT. Amino acid sequence: CASSQDYQSSTDTQYF.

This clonotype was detected many times. V gene TRBV5-1 combines with J gene TRBJ1-1; D is uncertain. The CDR3 sequence is 15 residues long. Per germline, CDR1 SGHRS and CDR2 YFSETQ. V lost 0 bases, J lost 1 base, and 10 bases lay in between. CDR3 in amino acids: CASSLGAHPNTEAFF. CDR3 coding DNA: TGCGCCAGCAGCTTGGGGGCCCACCCGAACACTGAAGCTTTCTTT.

This clonotype was seen a handful of times. The genes are TRBV29-1 and TRBJ2-3; possibly TRBD1 for D (5 bases). The CDR3 spans 13 residues. CDR1 and CDR2 (germline): SQVTM, ANQGSEA. Trimming removed 1 base at V and 4 bases at J, with 9 bases between. The CDR3: CSVEGGWADTQYF. CDR3 in DNA: TGCAGCGTTGAAGGGGGCTGGGCAGATACGCAGTATTTT.

This clonotype was observed many times. The gene calls are TRBV29-1 and TRBJ2-2, with D uncertain. CDR3 length: 13 amino acids. With 3 bases removed from V and 0 bases from J, the gap between germline ends came to 5 bases. Germline assignment: CDR1 SQVTM and CDR2 ANQGSEA. CDR3 loop: CSVDPTNTGELFF. Written as DNA, the CDR3 is TGCAGCGTTGACCCAACGAACACCGGGGAGCTGTTTTTT.

The rearrangement links TRBV20-1 to TRBJ2-3, with 8 bases matching TRBD2. The CDR3 length is 18 residues. J lost 2 bases, V lost 0 bases, and 13 bases had no gene match. CDR1 DFQATT and CDR2 SNEGSKA come from the germline V gene (reference sequence). The CDR3 here is CSARDLSGKRGTTDTQYF. CDR3 DNA sequence: TGCAGTGCTAGAGATCTCTCCGGGAAGCGGGGGACCACAGATACGCAGTATTTT.

The chain carries TRBV7-6 and TRBJ2-5; possibly TRBD2 for D (5 bases). CDR1 SGHVS and CDR2 FNYEAQ come from the germline V gene. The CDR3 sequence is 13 residues long. Trimming took 2 bases from V and 5 from J, leaving 9 bases between them. For the CDR3, the DNA is TGTGCCAGCAGCTTACGCCCGGGGGAGACCCAGTACTTC. It encodes CASSLRPGETQYF.

This clonotype was counted at least ten times. The chain joins TRBV20-1 to TRBJ2-7; D perhaps matches TRBD2 (6 bases). Germline lookup yields CDR1 DFQATT and CDR2 SNEGSKA (reference sequence). The CDR3 is 13 amino acids. V lost 1 base to trimming and J lost 3 bases, with 10 bases between them. The CDR3 sequence: CSARGGGRYEQYF. CDR3 DNA sequence: TGCAGTGCTAGAGGGGGAGGCCGCTACGAGCAGTACTTC.

The chain is built from TRBV15 and TRBJ1-5; the D gene is possibly TRBD1 (6 bases). CDR1 and CDR2 from the germline V gene are LNHNV and YYDKDF (reference sequence). The CDR3 runs 14 residues. Trimming cost V 0 bases and J 6 bases, with 9 bases left between them. The CDR3: CATSREGRGQPQHF. In DNA form, the CDR3 reads TGTGCCACCAGCAGAGAGGGCAGGGGTCAGCCCCAGCATTTT.

This clonotype turned up a few times. The chain has TRBV28 and TRBJ2-5; D gene uncertain. Germline V gene lookup returns CDR1 MDHEN and CDR2 SYDVKM. CDR3 size: 12 residues. Trimming pared 4 bases from V and 9 bases from J, leaving 12 bases between. The CDR3 is CASSSLTPAQYF. The CDR3 coding sequence is TGTGCCAGCAGTTCCCTGACCCCGGCCCAGTACTTC. Full variable domain (rest looked up from reference TRBV28 and TRBJ2-5): DVKVTQSSRYLVKRTGEKVFLECVQDMDHENMFWYRQDPGLGLRLIYFSYDVKMKEKGDIPEGYSVSREKKERFSLILESASTNQTSMYLCASSSLTPAQYFGPGTRLLVL.

In its sample, this clonotype was seen a few times. This rearrangement joins TRBV4-2 to TRBJ2-2; TRBD2 might be the D (5 bases). CDR3 length equals 19 residues. Per the germline V gene, CDR1 is LGHNA and CDR2 is YNFKEQ. V was shortened by 1 base and J by 3 bases, with 21 bases between the two germline ends. Here the CDR3 DNA reads TGTGCCAGCAGCCAAGCCATAAACCGGGGTATAACTTACACCGGGGAGCTGTTTTTT. Protein: CASSQAINRGITYTGELFF.

The V gene is TRBV11-2, the J gene TRBJ2-2, with D uncertain. Germline V lookup: CDR1 SGHAT, CDR2 FQNNGV. This CDR3 is built from 14 residues. The ends were cut back, 3 bases at V and 2 bases at J, with 7 bases in the middle. The CDR3 DNA reads TGTGCCAGCAGCTTCTCGTCAAACACCGGGGAGCTGTTTTTT. It specifies CASSFSSNTGELFF.

This clonotype was seen more than once but under ten times. The V gene is TRBV5-4, the J gene TRBJ2-3; 8 bases fit TRBD2. The CDR3 loop spans 14 amino acids. The germline CDR1 and CDR2 sequences are SGHNT and YYREEE (reference sequence). Unmatched junction bases numbered 9, after V lost 7 bases and J lost 5 bases. The DNA for the CDR3 is TGTGCCAGCGGCGCGGCGGGGGGCGGAGATACGCAGTATTTT. This codes for CASGAAGGGDTQYF. Combining the CDR3 with reference TRBV5-4 and TRBJ2-3 gives the whole variable domain ETGVTQSPTHLIKTRGQQVTLRCSSQSGHNTVSWYQQALGQGPQFIFQYYREEENGRGNFPPRFSGLQFPNYSSELNVNALELDDSALYLCASGAAGGGDTQYFGPGTRLTVL.

A few counts support this clonotype. The chain combines TRBV6-2 or TRBV6-3 with TRBJ1-5; the D gene is possibly TRBD1 (6 bases). The CDR3 totals 16 residues. CDR1 and CDR2 (germline): MNHEY, SVGEGT. Between the trimmed V and J ends, which lost 6 bases and 0 bases, there was a span of 15 bases. CDR3 coding DNA: TGTGCCAGCAGCCGACAGGTTCAGTATAGCAATCAGCCCCAGCATTTT. Encoded protein: CASSRQVQYSNQPQHF.

This clonotype turned up a few times. The chain employs TRBV5-1 and TRBJ1-4, with D unresolved. Germline CDR1 and CDR2: SGHRS and YFSETQ. CDR3 size: 13 residues. Trimming stripped 1 base from V and 4 bases from J, with 5 bases between. The CDR3 loop reads CASSLNVNEKLFF. The DNA for the CDR3 is TGCGCCAGCAGCTTGAACGTTAATGAAAAACTGTTTTTT.

This clonotype was detected ten times or more. The chain carries TRBV12-3 or TRBV12-4 and TRBJ2-7, with 11 bases matching TRBD1. With V trimmed by 8 bases and J by 9 bases, 15 bases remained unmatched. The CDR3 totals 15 residues. The CDR3 nucleotides read TGTGCCAGCCCCTTGGGGGCCGGGACAGGGGGTCCGCAGTACTTC. Translating gives CASPLGAGTGGPQYF.

CDR3 sequence reads: CASSSPRGADYNEQFF. The CDR3 bases are TGTGCCAGCAGTTCCCCTCGGGGGGCGGACTACAATGAGCAGTTCTTC. The chain combines TRBV6-2 or TRBV6-3 with TRBJ2-1, with D perhaps TRBD2 (7 bases). In germline, CDR1 is MNHEY, CDR2 SVGEGT. There are 16 residues in the CDR3. Trimming took off 4 bases at V and 3 bases at J, with 16 bases between the two ends.

A few counts support this clonotype. The chain uses TRBV20-1 and TRBJ1-5; D is unresolved. The germline V gene has CDR1 DFQATT and CDR2 SNEGSKA (reference sequence). The CDR3 length is 13 residues. V lost 6 bases to trimming and J lost 4 bases, with 13 bases between them. CDR3 loop: CSAGSILNQPQHF. The CDR3 region has the DNA TGCAGTGCCGGGTCGATCTTAAATCAGCCCCAGCATTTT.

The sample holds many counts of this clonotype. The chain uses TRBV20-1 and TRBJ2-3; 11 nucleotides line up with TRBD2. V was clipped by 5 bases and J by 6 bases; unmatched bases: 13. CDR1 DFQATT and CDR2 SNEGSKA come from the germline V gene (reference sequence). The length of the CDR3 is 16 residues. CDR3 coding DNA: TGCAGTGCTCCCCAACTAGCGGGGGCGTACGGGGATACGCAGTATTTT. Its protein product is CSAPQLAGAYGDTQYF.

This clonotype was seen only a few times. The CDR3 reads CASSLVVRVAYNEQFF. The CDR3 nucleotides read TGCGCCAGCAGCTTGGTGGTCAGGGTTGCCTACAATGAGCAGTTCTTC. The rearrangement joins TRBV5-1 to TRBJ2-1; perhaps TRBD1 as D (5 bases). The CDR3 loop spans 16 amino acids. Trimming cost V 0 bases and J 2 bases, with 12 bases left between them. Germline loops: CDR1 SGHRS, CDR2 YFSETQ.

This clonotype was observed at least ten times. V gene TRBV7-2 combines with J gene TRBJ1-2, with a weak D call TRBD1 (6 bases). The CDR3 covers 13 residues. Germline V gives CDR1 SGHTA, CDR2 FQGNSA. The germline V and J ends were trimmed by 5 bases and 2 bases, with 9 bases remaining between them. The CDR3 DNA sequence: TGTGCCAGCAGCCAAGGACAGAACTATGGCTACACCTTC. This translates into CASSQGQNYGYTF.

In its sample, this clonotype was seen a few times. The junction shows a germline mismatch at one end, possibly a read error. This chain uses TRBV7-9 with TRBJ2-1, with unresolved D. The CDR3 has 10 amino acids. Germline CDR1 SEHNR, CDR2 FQNEAQ (reference sequence). This CDR3 reads CASGVRYFCF. Written as DNA, the CDR3 is TGTGCCAGCGGAGTTAGGTACTTTTGCTTC.

There are many counts of this clonotype. The chain employs TRBV12-3 or TRBV12-4 and TRBJ2-1, with D tentatively TRBD1 or TRBD2 (7 bases each). This CDR3 comprises 14 residues. The V end lost 3 bases, the J end lost 8 bases, and 14 bases lay between the germline ends. Written as DNA, the CDR3 is TGTGCCAGCAGTTTCAGGGGGGGGGCCTATGAGCAGTTCTTC. This sequence encodes CASSFRGGAYEQFF.

In its sample, this clonotype was seen a few times. The CDR3, as DNA: TGTGCCTGGACCCAGGGTGCGAACACCGGGGAGCTGTTTTTT. It encodes CAWTQGANTGELFF. The genes are TRBV30 and TRBJ2-2, with TRBD1 as a possible D gene (5 bases). The length of the CDR3 is 14 residues. V lost 4 bases, J lost 0 bases, and 9 bases lay in between. Germline assignment: CDR1 GTSNPN and CDR2 SVGIG (reference sequence). The full variable domain, in which reference TRBV30 and TRBJ2-2 provide the parts outside the CDR3, is SQTIHQWPATLVQPVGSPLSLECTVEGTSNPNLYWYRQAAGRGLQLLFYSVGIGQISSEVPQNLSASRPQDRQFILSSKKLLLSDSGFYLCAWTQGANTGELFFGEGSRLTVL.